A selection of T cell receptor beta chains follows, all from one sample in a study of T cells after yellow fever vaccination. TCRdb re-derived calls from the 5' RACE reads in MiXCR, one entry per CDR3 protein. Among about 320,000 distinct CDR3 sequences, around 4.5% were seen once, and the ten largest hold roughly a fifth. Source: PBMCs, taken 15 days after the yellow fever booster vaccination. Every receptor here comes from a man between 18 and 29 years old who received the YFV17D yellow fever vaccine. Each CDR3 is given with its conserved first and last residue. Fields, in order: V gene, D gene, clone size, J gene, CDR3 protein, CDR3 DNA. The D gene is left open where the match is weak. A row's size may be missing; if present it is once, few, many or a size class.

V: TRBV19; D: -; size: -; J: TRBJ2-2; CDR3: CATANRGEVTGELFF; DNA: TGTGCCACCGCAAATAGAGGGGAAGTCACCGGGGAGCTGTTTTTT
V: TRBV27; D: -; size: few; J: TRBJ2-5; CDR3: CASSLQGPTGETQYF; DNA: TGTGCCAGCAGTTTACAAGGCCCCACGGGAGAGACCCAGTACTTC
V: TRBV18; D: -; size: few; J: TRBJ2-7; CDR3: CASSPPPPKNEQYF; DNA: TGTGCCAGCTCACCTCCTCCCCCCAAGAACGAGCAGTACTTC
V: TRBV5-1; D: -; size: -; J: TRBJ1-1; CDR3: CASMDGMNTEAFF; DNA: TGCGCCAGCATGGATGGCATGAACACTGAAGCTTTCTTT
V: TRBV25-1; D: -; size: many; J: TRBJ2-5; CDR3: CASSASWGGRETQYF; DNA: TGTGCCAGCAGTGCAAGCTGGGGGGGCCGGGAGACCCAGTACTTC
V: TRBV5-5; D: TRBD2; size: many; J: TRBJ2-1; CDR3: CASSPIAGGGNEQFF; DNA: TGTGCCAGCAGCCCTATAGCGGGGGGCGGGAATGAGCAGTTCTTC
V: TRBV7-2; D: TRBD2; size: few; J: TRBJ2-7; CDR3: CASSSRGLVYEQYF; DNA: TGTGCCAGCAGCTCACGGGGACTAGTCTACGAGCAGTACTTC
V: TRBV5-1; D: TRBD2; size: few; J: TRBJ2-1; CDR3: CASSFPSGIYNEQFF; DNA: TGCGCCAGCAGCTTTCCTAGCGGGATCTACAATGAGCAGTTCTTC
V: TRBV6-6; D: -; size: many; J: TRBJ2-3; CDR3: CASSYPLAAQGTQYF; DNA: TGTGCCAGCAGTTACCCGCTAGCTGCCCAGGGTACGCAGTATTTT
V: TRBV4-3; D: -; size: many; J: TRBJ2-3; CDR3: CASSQGASGGSTDTQYF; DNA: TGCGCCAGCAGCCAAGGGGCGAGTGGGGGAAGCACAGATACGCAGTATTTT
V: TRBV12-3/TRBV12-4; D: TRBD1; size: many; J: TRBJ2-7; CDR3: CASSREGQGPYEQYF; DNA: TGTGCCAGCAGTAGAGAGGGACAGGGCCCCTACGAGCAGTACTTC
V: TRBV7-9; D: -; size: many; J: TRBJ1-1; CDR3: CASSLVGKRGMNTEAFF; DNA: TGTGCCAGCAGCTTAGTTGGGAAGAGGGGCATGAACACTGAAGCTTTCTTT
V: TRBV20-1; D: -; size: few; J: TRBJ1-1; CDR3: CSATSLRAGNTEAFF; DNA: TGCAGTGCCACGTCGTTAAGGGCTGGGAACACTGAAGCTTTCTTT
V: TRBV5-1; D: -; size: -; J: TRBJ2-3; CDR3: CASSRYGPSTDTQYF; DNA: TGCGCCAGCAGCCGATACGGACCAAGCACAGATACGCAGTATTTT
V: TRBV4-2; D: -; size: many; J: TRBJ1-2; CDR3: CASSPSLGGDGYTF; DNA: TGTGCCAGCAGCCCATCCTTGGGGGGCGATGGCTACACCTTC
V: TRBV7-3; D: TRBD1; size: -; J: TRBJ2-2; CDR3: CASSSKTGAIRNTGELFF; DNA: TGTGCCAGCAGCTCCAAGACAGGGGCCATCCGTAACACCGGGGAGCTGTTTTTT
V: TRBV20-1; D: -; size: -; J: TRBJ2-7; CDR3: CSARDIAFYEQYF; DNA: TGCAGTGCTAGAGATATCGCCTTCTACGAGCAGTACTTC
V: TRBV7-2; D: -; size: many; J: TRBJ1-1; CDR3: CASSSQNTEAFF; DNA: TGTGCCAGCAGCTCACAGAACACTGAAGCTTTCTTT
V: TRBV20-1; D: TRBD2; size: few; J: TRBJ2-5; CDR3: CSATKPTSGGRETQYF; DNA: TGCAGTGCCACAAAACCGACTAGCGGGGGGAGGGAGACCCAGTACTTC
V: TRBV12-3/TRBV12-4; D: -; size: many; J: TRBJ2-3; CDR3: CASSSGLRTDTQYF; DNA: TGTGCCAGCAGTTCGGGACTCCGCACAGATACGCAGTATTTT
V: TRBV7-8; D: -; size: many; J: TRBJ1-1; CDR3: CASSLAVEGSRATEAFF; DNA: TGTGCCAGCAGCTTAGCGGTTGAGGGAAGTAGGGCCACTGAAGCTTTCTTT
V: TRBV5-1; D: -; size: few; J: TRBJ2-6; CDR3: CASSLRQSSGANVLTF; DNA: TGCGCCAGCAGCCTAAGACAGAGCTCTGGGGCCAACGTCCTGACTTTC
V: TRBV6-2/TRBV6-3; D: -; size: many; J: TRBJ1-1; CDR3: CASSPRWRNTEAFF; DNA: TGTGCCAGCAGCCCCCGTTGGCGGAACACTGAAGCTTTCTTT
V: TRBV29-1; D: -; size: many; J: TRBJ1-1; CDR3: CSVAGYTEAFF; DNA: TGCAGCGTTGCAGGGTACACTGAAGCTTTCTTT
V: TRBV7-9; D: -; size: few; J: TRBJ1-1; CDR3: CASSPDSPWNTEAFF; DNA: TGTGCCAGCAGCCCGGACAGCCCCTGGAACACTGAAGCTTTCTTT
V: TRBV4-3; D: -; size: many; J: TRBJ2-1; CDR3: CASSQEPTSYNEQFF; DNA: TGCGCCAGCAGCCAAGAGCCAACCTCCTACAATGAGCAGTTCTTC
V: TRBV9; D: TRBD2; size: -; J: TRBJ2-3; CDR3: CASSLSGGAEADTQYF; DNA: TGTGCCAGCAGCTTATCCGGGGGGGCCGAGGCAGATACGCAGTATTTT
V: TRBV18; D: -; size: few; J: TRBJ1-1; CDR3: CASSPQGSGAEAFF; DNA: TGTGCCAGCTCACCACAGGGCAGTGGAGCTGAAGCTTTCTTT
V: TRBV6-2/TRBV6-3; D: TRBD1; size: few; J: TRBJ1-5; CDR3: CASSNSGGLIQPQHF; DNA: TGTGCCAGCAGCAACTCAGGGGGCCTAATTCAGCCCCAGCATTTT
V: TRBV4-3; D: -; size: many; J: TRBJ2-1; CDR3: CASSQGQGAYNEQFF; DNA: TGCGCCAGCAGCCAAGGACAAGGGGCCTACAATGAGCAGTTCTTC
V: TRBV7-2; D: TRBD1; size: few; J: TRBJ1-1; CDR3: CASSLVVGTASEAFF; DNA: TGTGCCAGCAGCTTAGTCGTGGGGACAGCCTCTGAAGCTTTCTTT
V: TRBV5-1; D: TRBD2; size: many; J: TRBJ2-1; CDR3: CASSFFPLREYNEQFF; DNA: TGCGCCAGCAGCTTTTTCCCTTTGCGGGAGTACAATGAGCAGTTCTTC
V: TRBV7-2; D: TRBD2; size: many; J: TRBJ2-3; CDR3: CASSFSGGAPDTQYF; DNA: TGTGCCAGCAGCTTTTCCGGGGGGGCCCCAGATACGCAGTATTTT
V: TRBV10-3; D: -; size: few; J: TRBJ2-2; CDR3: CAISGRLDALSNTGELFF; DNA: TGTGCCATCAGTGGAAGGTTGGACGCCCTATCGAACACCGGGGAGCTGTTTTTT
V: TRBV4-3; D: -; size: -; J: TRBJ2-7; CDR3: CASSQDRIQTYEQYF; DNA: TGCGCCAGCAGCCAAGACAGGATCCAAACCTACGAGCAGTACTTC
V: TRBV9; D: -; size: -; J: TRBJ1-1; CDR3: CASSKRGANTEAFF; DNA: TGTGCCAGCAGCAAAAGGGGAGCGAACACTGAAGCTTTCTTT
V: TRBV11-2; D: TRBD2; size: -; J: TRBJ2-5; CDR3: CASRALAGGSETQYF; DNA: TGTGCCAGCAGAGCACTAGCGGGGGGCTCGGAGACCCAGTACTTC
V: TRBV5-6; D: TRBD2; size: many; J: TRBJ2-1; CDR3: CASSLAGLASDEQFF; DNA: TGTGCCAGCAGCTTGGCCGGACTAGCGTCGGATGAGCAGTTCTTC
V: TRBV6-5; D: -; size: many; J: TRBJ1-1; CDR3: CASIPPGNTEAFF; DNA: TGTGCCAGCATTCCCCCCGGGAACACTGAAGCTTTCTTT
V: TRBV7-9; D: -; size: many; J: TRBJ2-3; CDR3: CASRPAPDTQYF; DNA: TGTGCCAGCAGACCAGCTCCCGATACGCAGTATTTT
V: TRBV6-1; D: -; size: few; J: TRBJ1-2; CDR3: CATSIGVDYGYTF; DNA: TGTGCCACCTCTATAGGGGTGGACTATGGCTACACCTTC
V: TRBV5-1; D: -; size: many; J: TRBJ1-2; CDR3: CASSLGEDGYTF; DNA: TGCGCCAGCAGCTTGGGTGAGGATGGCTACACCTTC
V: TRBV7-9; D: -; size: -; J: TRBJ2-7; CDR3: CASSGPSWQYF; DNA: TGTGCCAGCAGCGGTCCGAGCTGGCAGTACTTC
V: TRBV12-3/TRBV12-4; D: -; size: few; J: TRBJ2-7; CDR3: CASSFFLYEQYF; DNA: TGTGCCAGCAGTTTTTTTCTCTACGAGCAGTACTTC
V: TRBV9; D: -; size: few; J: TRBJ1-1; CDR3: CASTRGEGEAFF; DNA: TGTGCCAGCACCCGAGGGGAGGGTGAAGCTTTCTTT
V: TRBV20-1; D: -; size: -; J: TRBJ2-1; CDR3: CSASRGAGANEQFF; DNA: TGCAGTGCTAGTCGGGGGGCAGGGGCCAATGAGCAGTTCTTC
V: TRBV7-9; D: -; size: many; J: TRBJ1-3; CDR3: CASVNVGINTIYF; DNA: TGTGCCAGCGTTAACGTGGGGATAAACACCATATATTTT
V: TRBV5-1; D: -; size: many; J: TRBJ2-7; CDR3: CASSLGQPAGLYEQYF; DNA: TGCGCCAGCAGCTTGGGTCAACCAGCAGGACTCTACGAGCAGTACTTC
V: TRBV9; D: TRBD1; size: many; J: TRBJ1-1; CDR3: CASTRQGVEGEAFF; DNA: TGTGCCAGCACTCGACAGGGGGTGGAGGGTGAAGCTTTCTTT
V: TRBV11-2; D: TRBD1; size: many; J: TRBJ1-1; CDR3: CASSFTGANTEAFF; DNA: TGTGCCAGCAGCTTCACAGGGGCGAACACTGAAGCTTTCTTT
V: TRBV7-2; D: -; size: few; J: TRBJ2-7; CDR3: CASSPTGGAYEQYF; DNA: TGTGCCAGCAGCCCAACAGGAGGGGCCTACGAGCAGTACTTC
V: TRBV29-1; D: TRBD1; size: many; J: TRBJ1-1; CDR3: CSVAWTGGLFPEAFF; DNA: TGCAGCGTGGCCTGGACAGGGGGTTTGTTCCCTGAAGCTTTCTTT
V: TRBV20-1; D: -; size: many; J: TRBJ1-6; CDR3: CSAWGLRDSPLHF; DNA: TGCAGTGCTTGGGGATTAAGGGATTCACCCCTCCACTTT
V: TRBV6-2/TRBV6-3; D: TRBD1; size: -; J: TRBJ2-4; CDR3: CASRDDRGGDAQYF; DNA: TGTGCCAGCAGAGACGACAGGGGAGGTGACGCTCAGTACTTC
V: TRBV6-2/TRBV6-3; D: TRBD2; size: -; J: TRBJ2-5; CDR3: CASSPHLAGSETQYF; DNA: TGTGCCAGCAGTCCTCATCTAGCGGGGTCGGAGACCCAGTACTTC